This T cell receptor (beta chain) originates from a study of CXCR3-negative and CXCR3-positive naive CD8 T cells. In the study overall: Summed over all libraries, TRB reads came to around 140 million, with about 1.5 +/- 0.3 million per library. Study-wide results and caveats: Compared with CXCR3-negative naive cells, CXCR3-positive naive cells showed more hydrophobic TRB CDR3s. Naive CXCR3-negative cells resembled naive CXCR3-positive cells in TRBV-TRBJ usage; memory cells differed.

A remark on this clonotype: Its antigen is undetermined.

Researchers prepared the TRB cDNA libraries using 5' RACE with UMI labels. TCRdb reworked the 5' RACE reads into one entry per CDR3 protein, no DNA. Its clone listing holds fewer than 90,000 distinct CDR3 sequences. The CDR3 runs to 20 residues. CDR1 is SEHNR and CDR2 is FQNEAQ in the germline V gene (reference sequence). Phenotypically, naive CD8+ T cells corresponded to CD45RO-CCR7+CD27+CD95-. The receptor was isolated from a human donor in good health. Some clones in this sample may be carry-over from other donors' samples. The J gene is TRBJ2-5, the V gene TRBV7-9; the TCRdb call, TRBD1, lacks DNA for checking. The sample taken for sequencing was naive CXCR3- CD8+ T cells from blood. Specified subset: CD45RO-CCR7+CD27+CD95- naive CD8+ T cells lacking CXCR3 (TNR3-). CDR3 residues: CASSLLPQGRGWTVRETQYF.